This T cell receptor beta chain was sequenced during a study of blood T cell repertoires in COVID-19. Whole-study context: PBMCs, B-cell-depleted T cells, or T cells were the source of the cDNA or gDNA that made up the material.

The repertoire was sequenced with immunoSEQ multiplex PCR; TCRdb's copy has only in-frame clones and lacks some. The sample gives around 230,000 clones, roughly 87% of which show up once; 10% to 13% is in the top ten. Participants' reported clinical history set cohort assignment. The receptor's source is a man aged 18 to 29 with acute COVID-19. Sequencing was done on a sample of PBMCs or T cells enriched from blood (not recorded which).

As DNA, the CDR3 is TGTGCCAGCAGTTTCAGGGAACCGCGGAACACTGAAGCTTTCTTT. Amino acids: CASSFREPRNTEAFF. The chain uses TRBV28 and TRBJ1-1; perhaps TRBD1 as D (5 bases). The germline CDR1 and CDR2 sequences are MDHEN and SYDVKM. Trimming took off 3 bases at V and 1 base at J, with 12 bases between the two ends. This CDR3 is 15 amino acids long.